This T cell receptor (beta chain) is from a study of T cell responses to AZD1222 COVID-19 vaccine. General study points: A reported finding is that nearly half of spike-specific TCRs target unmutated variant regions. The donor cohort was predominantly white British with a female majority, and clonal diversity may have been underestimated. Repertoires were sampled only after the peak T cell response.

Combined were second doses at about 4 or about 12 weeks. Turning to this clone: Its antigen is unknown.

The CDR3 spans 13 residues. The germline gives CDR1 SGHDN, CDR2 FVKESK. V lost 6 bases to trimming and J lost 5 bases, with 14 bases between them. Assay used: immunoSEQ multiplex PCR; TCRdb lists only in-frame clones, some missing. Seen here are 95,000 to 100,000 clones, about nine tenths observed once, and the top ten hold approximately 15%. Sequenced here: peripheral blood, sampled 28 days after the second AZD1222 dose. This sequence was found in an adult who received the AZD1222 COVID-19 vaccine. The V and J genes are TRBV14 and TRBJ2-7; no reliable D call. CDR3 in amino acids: CASSLRGVDEQYF. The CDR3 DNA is TGTGCCAGCAGTCTCAGAGGCGTAGACGAGCAGTACTTC.